The sequence of this T cell receptor (beta chain) was determined in a study of shared clonotypes between healthy human individuals. Study observations and caveats: Rarefaction gave evidence that sorted-subset sequencing remained incomplete despite large depth. When naive CD4 clonotypes were compared across several donors, about 5% were shared.

TCRdb keeps only in-frame clones here, not all; method: immunoSEQ multiplex PCR. The sample shows around 620,000 clones, around 95% of them seen only once. Remarks on this clone: Its antigen remains unidentified.

Naive CD8 cells comprised CD45RO-negative, CCR7-positively selected cells, excluding terminally differentiated effector memory CD45RA+ cells. Trimming took 4 bases from V and 9 from J, leaving 9 bases between them. Germline values: CDR1 MNHEY, CDR2 SMNVEV (reference sequence). This CDR3 is 11 amino acids long. The J gene is TRBJ1-1, the V gene TRBV27, with D tentatively TRBD1 (5 bases). Sequencing input: naive CD8+ T cells sorted from blood. The receptor's source is a young woman in good health. CDR3 DNA: TGTGCCAGCAGTTCCGGGACGAAAGCTTTCTTT. Protein product: CASSSGTKAFF.